The 27 T cell receptor beta chains below come from one sample, sequenced in a study of patients and donors after allogeneic stem cell transplantation (dated by TCRdb to 2019 to 2021). Receptors were amplified or captured by RT-PCR. Instrument on record: NextSeq 550. TCRdb's own reprocessing of the public reads used fastp at Q25 and MiXCR and kept productive beta chains. Here each entry gathers all rows of one CDR3 protein and keeps the most common genes and DNA. The sample yields over 400,000 distinct CDR3 sequences; roughly 16% were counted once. Of the sample, less than 8.5% is held by the ten largest clones. The sample taken for sequencing was blood, either unsorted or a sorted T cell fraction (not recorded which). The receptors shown here come from a human donor who was either an allogeneic HSCT recipient or a stem cell or donor lymphocyte infusion donor (not recorded which). It is not recorded whose cells these are; they may come from a transplant donor.

The chain carries TRBV4-3 and TRBJ2-5; no clear D. Germline V gene sequence: CDR1 LGHNA, CDR2 YSLEER. This CDR3 comprises 15 residues. V lost 0 bases to trimming and J lost 4 bases, with 12 bases between them. The CDR3 DNA sequence: TGCGCCAGCAGCCAAGATGGAGAAGTGGGAGAGACCCAGTACTTC. Translation: CASSQDGEVGETQYF.

Ten or more counts support this clonotype. This sequence joins TRBV5-5 and TRBJ2-3; D unresolved. The V gene's germline CDR1 is SGHKS and CDR2 YYEKEE (reference sequence). Trimming removed 2 bases at V and 4 bases at J, with 11 bases between. The CDR3 runs to 14 residues. The DNA of the CDR3 is TGTGCCAGCAGCTTTGGCCCGGACGCAGATACGCAGTATTTT. It translates to CASSFGPDADTQYF.

This clonotype has a handful of counts. The chain joins TRBV27 to TRBJ2-1; 10 nucleotides align to TRBD2. The CDR3 spans 16 residues. V lost 6 bases to trimming and J lost 12 bases; unmatched junction nucleotides: 17. Germline CDR1 and CDR2: MNHEY and SMNVEV (reference sequence). The CDR3 region has the DNA TGTGCCAGCAGCTTACATTCCCGACTAGCGGGTTGGGGGCAGTTCTTC. Protein: CASSLHSRLAGWGQFF.

This clonotype turned up a few times. The genes are TRBV5-6 and TRBJ2-2; tentative D call: TRBD2 (5 bases). Trimming left V 0 bases short and J 3 bases short, with 12 bases between. Looked up from germline, CDR1 is SGHDT and CDR2 is YYEEEE. The CDR3 runs 16 residues. The CDR3 protein is CASSLAKDSYTGELFF. For the CDR3, the DNA is TGTGCCAGCAGCTTGGCCAAGGACTCATACACCGGGGAGCTGTTTTTT.

This rearrangement joins TRBV19 to TRBJ2-6, with unresolved D. Germline V gives CDR1 LNHDA, CDR2 SQIVND (reference sequence). Between the trimmed V and J ends, which lost 3 bases and 2 bases, there was a span of 5 bases. The length of the CDR3 is 14 residues. CDR3 nucleotide sequence: TGTGCCAGTAGTATTAGGGCTGGGGCCAACGTCCTGACTTTC. Protein: CASSIRAGANVLTF.

V gene TRBV18 combines with J gene TRBJ2-3; the match to TRBD2 covers 7 bases. Trimming took 3 bases from V and 4 from J; bases not matched to a gene: 10. The CDR3 has 16 residues. The germline CDR1 and CDR2 sequences are KGHSH and LQKENI. The CDR3 loop reads CASSPLAGGPSDTQYF. In DNA, the CDR3 is TGTGCCAGCTCACCGTTAGCGGGCGGGCCATCAGATACGCAGTATTTT.

This clonotype turned up a few times. The chain employs TRBV24-1 and TRBJ2-1, with 12 positions matching TRBD2. The CDR3 sequence is 15 residues long. J lost 6 bases, V lost 4 bases, and 3 bases had no gene match. Per the germline V gene, CDR1 is KGHDR and CDR2 is SFDVKD. The CDR3 region is CATSERTSGTNEQFF. Here the CDR3 DNA reads TGTGCCACCAGTGAGAGGACTAGCGGGACCAATGAGCAGTTCTTC.

This clonotype was detected only a few times. The CDR3 bases are TGCGCCAGCAGCTTGGGGCCCCATAGCGTCGGGTCCACCTACGAGCAGTACTTC. Translated, it gives CASSLGPHSVGSTYEQYF. The rearrangement joins TRBV5-1 to TRBJ2-7, with a weak D call TRBD2 (5 bases). The CDR3 runs to 18 residues. The germline V gene encodes CDR1 SGHRS and CDR2 YFSETQ. Trimming left V 0 bases short and J 2 bases short, with 21 bases between. Supplemented by reference TRBV5-1 and TRBJ2-7, the full variable domain reads KAGVTQTPRYLIKTRGQQVTLSCSPISGHRSVSWYQQTPGQGLQFLFEYFSETQRNKGNFPGRFSGRQFSNSRSEMNVSTLELGDSALYLCASSLGPHSVGSTYEQYFGPGTRLTVT.

This chain connects TRBV7-8 to TRBJ2-1; D remains ambiguous. CDR3 size: 14 residues. The germline V gene encodes CDR1 SGHVS and CDR2 FQNEAQ. Deletions cut 0 bases from V and 12 bases from J, with 15 bases between. CDR3 protein: CASSLAGPRIGQFF. CDR3 sequence (DNA): TGTGCCAGCAGCTTAGCTGGGCCTCGGATTGGGCAGTTCTTC.

This sequence joins TRBV16 and TRBJ1-5, with 9 bases matching TRBD1. From germline, CDR1 is KGHSY and CDR2 FQNENV. J was trimmed by 2 bases and V by 2 bases; bases with no gene match: 13. The CDR3 is 19 amino acids. The DNA for the CDR3 is TGTGCCAGCAGCCAAGAGGGACAGGGTCGGGTGTTAGGCAATCAGCCCCAGCATTTT. This gives the protein CASSQEGQGRVLGNQPQHF.

The chain joins TRBV5-6 to TRBJ1-1; D is undetermined. CDR3 length equals 12 residues. V was trimmed by 3 bases and J by 1 base, leaving 4 bases between them. The germline CDR1 and CDR2 sequences are SGHDT and YYEEEE. The CDR3 loop reads CASSYSNTEAFF. DNA for the CDR3: TGTGCCAGCAGCTACTCGAACACTGAAGCTTTCTTT.

This clonotype was found once. The CDR3 loop is CATSRDTSAFF. CDR3 nucleotide sequence: TGTGCCACCAGCAGAGATACTTCGGCTTTCTTT. The rearrangement joins TRBV15 to TRBJ1-1, with D unresolved. V was clipped by 0 bases and J by 11 bases, with 7 bases between them. CDR3 length equals 11 residues. Germline CDR1 reads LNHNV; CDR2 reads YYDKDF (reference sequence). The full variable domain, in which reference TRBV15 and TRBJ1-1 provide the parts outside the CDR3, is DAMVIQNPRYQVTQFGKPVTLSCSQTLNHNVMYWYQQKSSQAPKLLFHYYDKDFNNEADTPDNFQSRRPNTSFCFLDIRSPGLGDTAMYLCATSRDTSAFFGQGTRLTVV.

This chain joins TRBV6-1 and TRBJ2-5; TRBD1 aligns across 9 bases. V was clipped by 6 bases and J by 2 bases; unmatched bases: 7. Germline V CDR1 and CDR2: MNHNS, SASEGT. The CDR3 is 15 residues long. CDR3 nucleotides: TGTGCCAGCAGGTCGACAGGGGGAGGACAAGAGACCCAGTACTTC. Its translation is CASRSTGGGQETQYF.

This clonotype was seen a handful of times. The rearrangement joins TRBV4-1 to TRBJ1-2, with D possibly TRBD1 on 6 matching bases. Deletions cut 4 bases from V and 4 bases from J, with 16 bases between. CDR3 length: 15 amino acids. Germline CDR1 and CDR2: MGHRA and YSYEKL. The CDR3 spells CASSPQDRPPYGYTF. The CDR3 DNA reads as TGCGCCAGCAGCCCTCAGGACAGACCCCCCTATGGCTACACCTTC.

The CDR3 nucleotides are TGTGCCAGCAGCCAAGTTGGGGCTAAAAACCAAGAGACCCAGTACTTC. It encodes CASSQVGAKNQETQYF. V usage is TRBV4-2 and J usage is TRBJ2-5, with D possibly matching TRBD1 (5 bases). Trimming removed 1 base at V and 0 bases at J, with 12 bases between. The CDR3 is made up of 16 amino acids. The germline gives CDR1 LGHNA, CDR2 YNFKEQ.

This clonotype was seen more than once but under ten times. This chain joins TRBV12-3 or TRBV12-4 and TRBJ1-6, with D uncertain. V was shortened by 3 bases and J by 9 bases, with 9 bases between the two germline ends. The CDR3 has 13 amino acids. The CDR3 region is CASSFGRFSPLHF. CDR3 sequence (DNA): TGTGCCAGCAGTTTTGGGAGATTTTCACCCCTCCACTTT.

As DNA, the CDR3 is TGTGCCAGCATTGGACATCTCCCTTCACCCCTCCACTTT. This translates into CASIGHLPSPLHF. The genes are TRBV6-1 and TRBJ1-6, with D possibly being TRBD1 (5 bases). The V gene's germline CDR1 is MNHNS and CDR2 SASEGT. The CDR3 extends over 13 amino acids. V was shortened by 7 bases and J by 9 bases, with 13 bases between the two germline ends.

The rearrangement links TRBV4-1 to TRBJ2-5; D might be TRBD2 (5 bases). V dropped 4 bases and J dropped 2 bases, with 14 bases sitting between them. Germline V gene sequence: CDR1 MGHRA, CDR2 YSYEKL. The CDR3 is 15 residues long. Here the CDR3 reads CASSPQDSPQETQYF. The CDR3, as DNA: TGCGCCAGCAGCCCCCAGGACTCACCACAAGAGACCCAGTACTTC.

The CDR3 DNA reads TGTGCCAGCAGCTTAGCGGGACAGGGACACACAGATACGCAGTATTTT. Translating gives CASSLAGQGHTDTQYF. This chain links TRBV7-9 with TRBJ2-3, with 9 bases lining up with TRBD1. The CDR3 loop spans 16 amino acids. The V gene end was trimmed by 0 bases and the J gene end by 2 bases; junction bases not matched to a gene: 3. The germline gives CDR1 SEHNR, CDR2 FQNEAQ (reference sequence).

The chain combines TRBV5-1 with TRBJ2-2; perhaps TRBD2 as D (5 bases). CDR1 and CDR2 from the germline V gene are SGHRS and YFSETQ. Trimming took 4 bases from V and 8 from J, leaving 21 bases between them. CDR3 length: 16 residues. The CDR3 region is CASSPREGAPKGELFF. In nucleotides, the CDR3 is TGCGCCAGCAGCCCCCGAGAGGGAGCACCAAAAGGGGAGCTGTTTTTT. The complete variable domain, with remaining parts taken from reference TRBV5-1 and TRBJ2-2, reads KAGVTQTPRYLIKTRGQQVTLSCSPISGHRSVSWYQQTPGQGLQFLFEYFSETQRNKGNFPGRFSGRQFSNSRSEMNVSTLELGDSALYLCASSPREGAPKGELFFGEGSRLTVL.

This clonotype was counted a few times. The rearrangement joins TRBV7-9 to TRBJ2-3, with D uncertain. Germline V gene data show CDR1 as SEHNR and CDR2 as FQNEAQ (reference sequence). V shed 5 bases and J shed 0 bases, with 9 bases lying between them. The CDR3 length is 14 residues. The CDR3 DNA sequence: TGTGCCAGCAGCCCAATGAGAAGCACAGATACGCAGTATTTT. Protein product: CASSPMRSTDTQYF. Variable domain in full (rest from reference TRBV7-9 and TRBJ2-3): DTGVSQNPRHKITKRGQNVTFRCDPISEHNRLYWYRQTLGQGPEFLTYFQNEAQLEKSRLLSDRFSAERPKGSFSTLEIQRTEQGDSAMYLCASSPMRSTDTQYFGPGTRLTVL.

V usage is TRBV14 and J usage is TRBJ2-7; no reliable D call. In germline, CDR1 is SGHDN, CDR2 FVKESK. V gave up 1 base and J gave up 7 bases, with 11 bases separating them. The CDR3 runs 13 residues. In DNA, the CDR3 is TGTGCCAGCAGCCAAGGATTTCAACTTGAGCAGTACTTC. This codes for CASSQGFQLEQYF. The full variable domain, its missing parts supplied by reference TRBV14 and TRBJ2-7, is EAGVTQFPSHSVIEKGQTVTLRCDPISGHDNLYWYRRVMGKEIKFLLHFVKESKQDESGMPNNRFLAERTGGTYSTLKVQPAELEDSGVYFCASSQGFQLEQYFGPGTRLTVT.

At least ten counts were recorded for this clonotype. This chain joins TRBV10-3 and TRBJ2-1; tentatively, D is TRBD1 or TRBD2 (6 bases each). Looked up from germline, CDR1 is ENHRY and CDR2 is SYGVKD. The CDR3 contains 19 residues. The ends were cut back, 10 bases at V and 4 bases at J, with 32 bases in the middle. For the CDR3, the DNA is TGTGCCACCAATGAGATGAAGGGGACACGGGGGAGCAATTACAATGAGCAGTTCTTC. Translated: CATNEMKGTRGSNYNEQFF.

The chain employs TRBV25-1 and TRBJ1-5, with D unclear. This CDR3 has 14 residues. Germline V lookup: CDR1 MGHDK, CDR2 SYGVNS. V was shortened by 4 bases and J by 6 bases, with 13 bases between the two germline ends. CDR3 sequence (DNA): TGTGCCAGCAGTGCGTCACAGACGGGTCAGCCCCAGCATTTT. Encoded protein: CASSASQTGQPQHF.

V and J are TRBV4-2 and TRBJ1-6, with 9 nucleotides matching TRBD1. CDR3 length: 17 residues. Unmatched junction bases numbered 9, after V lost 4 bases and J lost 5 bases. From germline, CDR1 is LGHNA and CDR2 YNFKEQ. The CDR3 nucleotides read TGTGCCAGCAGCCTTGGGACAGGGAGGGGTCATAATTCACCCCTCCACTTT. Translating it yields CASSLGTGRGHNSPLHF.

This clonotype appeared a few times. The gene calls are TRBV7-9 and TRBJ2-3; D call uncertain. Germline CDR1 SEHNR, CDR2 FQNEAQ (reference sequence). The CDR3 runs to 14 residues. The V end lost 0 bases, the J end lost 4 bases, and 8 bases lay between the germline ends. CDR3 loop: CASSLALGPDTQYF. The CDR3 DNA is TGTGCCAGCAGCTTAGCTCTCGGGCCAGATACGCAGTATTTT.

This clonotype showed up just a few times. The chain uses TRBV5-6 and TRBJ2-5; the match to TRBD2 covers 7 bases. Germline CDR1 reads SGHDT; CDR2 reads YYEEEE. This CDR3 region has 15 residues. J was trimmed by 1 base and V by 2 bases; bases with no gene match: 5. The CDR3 is CASSFGLDLQETQYF. CDR3 DNA: TGTGCCAGCAGCTTCGGACTAGACCTCCAAGAGACCCAGTACTTC.